The entry below gives a single T cell receptor (beta chain) sequence along with its context. Its antigen is not known. The data belong to a study of cytomegalovirus exposure and HLA in healthy donors. Study-wide results and caveats: A missense variant in DCLRE1C was later tied to TCR beta V- and J-gene trimming. Cytomegalovirus-associated TCR beta chains were listed, numbering roughly 150.

The CDR3 is made up of 13 amino acids. V lost 5 bases and J lost 6; bases outside the gene matches: 6. CDR1 and CDR2 (germline): LGHNA, YSLEER. The study ran its PCR with 60 Vbeta and 13 Jbeta primers. Produced via immunoSEQ multiplex PCR; TCRdb's table is partial and in-frame only. This table holds 95,000 or so clones, about 76% found once. Sequenced material: PBMCs. The V and J genes are TRBV4-3 and TRBJ1-2; 7 nucleotides match TRBD1. This receptor was taken from a woman in her 70s in good health and CMV-seropositive. CDR3 sequence reads: CASSYRGSHGYTF. CDR3 coding DNA: TGCGCCAGCAGCTACAGGGGCTCTCATGGCTACACCTTC.